What follows are 21 T cell receptor beta chains derived from one specimen sequenced in a study of blood T cell repertoires in COVID-19. TCRdb's copy holds only in-frame clones and misses some; the assay was immunoSEQ multiplex PCR. The sample includes about 88,000 clones, approximately 91% seen only once; the top ten take about 1.8%. What was sequenced was peripheral blood. The source is a man aged 55 to 70 with acute or convalescent COVID-19.

This chain uses TRBV19 with TRBJ1-4; D possibly corresponds to TRBD1 (6 bases). V lost 5 bases and J lost 7, with 8 bases in between. This CDR3 has 12 amino acids. Germline CDR1 reads LNHDA; CDR2 reads SQIVND (reference sequence). The CDR3 region has the DNA TGTGCCAGTAGTCCCAGGGGTGAAAAACTGTTTTTT. It yields the protein CASSPRGEKLFF.

The V call is TRBV29-1, the J call TRBJ1-1; 7 bases agree with TRBD1. The junction had 8 bases not matched to a gene; V was cut back by 6 bases and J by 7 bases. The CDR3 runs to 12 residues. From germline, CDR1 is SQVTM and CDR2 ANQGSEA. This chain's CDR3 is CSVRGTVLEAFF. In DNA, the CDR3 is TGCAGCGTAAGAGGGACAGTCCTTGAAGCTTTCTTT.

The chain couples TRBV7-2 to TRBJ1-3, with TRBD1 as a possible D gene (6 bases). The germline V gene has CDR1 SGHTA and CDR2 FQGNSA. V lost 4 bases and J lost 5, with 12 bases in between. CDR3 length equals 14 residues. CDR3: CASSSDRIRNTIYF. In DNA form, the CDR3 reads TGTGCCAGCAGCTCGGACAGAATTAGAAACACCATATATTTT.

The chain is built from TRBV10-2 and TRBJ1-4, with D unresolved. CDR1 WSHSY and CDR2 SAAADI come from the germline V gene. The CDR3 length is 13 residues. The ends were cut back, 3 bases at V and 8 bases at J, with 10 bases in the middle. Written as DNA, the CDR3 is TGCGCCAGCAGTGATTCACACGGGGAAAAACTGTTTTTT. This translates into CASSDSHGEKLFF.

This clone was detected a few times. The V call is TRBV5-1, the J call TRBJ2-3; weak D call: TRBD2 (6 bases). There are 14 residues in the CDR3. The germline V and J ends were trimmed by 2 bases and 5 bases, with 12 bases remaining between them. CDR1 is SGHRS and CDR2 is YFSETQ in the germline V gene. The DNA for the CDR3 is TGCGCCAGCAGCTTAGAGGTGGAGGGAGATACGCAGTATTTT. Protein product: CASSLEVEGDTQYF.

As concerns this clone: One end of the junction is discordant with germline, which a read error may explain. The V and J genes are TRBV2 and TRBJ2-3, with a weak D call TRBD1 (6 bases). CDR1 and CDR2 from the germline V gene are SNHLY and FYNNEI. CDR3 size: 14 residues. The CDR3 sequence is CTSQRTVRTDTQYF. CDR3 sequence (DNA): TGTACCAGTCAGCGGACAGTCCGCACAGATACGCAGTATTTT. Full variable domain (outside the CDR3, taken from reference TRBV2 and TRBJ2-3): EPEVTQTPSHQVTQMGQEVILRCVPISNHLYFYWYRQILGQKVEFLVSFYNNEISEKSEIFDDQFSVERPDGSNFTLKIRSTKLEDSAMYFCTSQRTVRTDTQYFGPGTRLTVL.

The chain couples TRBV27 to TRBJ2-2; TRBD2 matches 8 bases. Losses at the gene ends were 3 bases for V and 0 bases for J; bases not matched to a gene: 3. The germline CDR1 and CDR2 sequences are MNHEY and SMNVEV (reference sequence). The CDR3 has 16 residues. DNA for the CDR3: TGTGCCAGCAGTTTCAGCGGGAGCGCGAACACCGGGGAGCTGTTTTTT. Its translation: CASSFSGSANTGELFF.

The rearrangement links TRBV11-2 to TRBJ2-3; tentative D call: TRBD1 (7 bases). Germline V lookup: CDR1 SGHAT, CDR2 FQNNGV. V lost 10 bases to trimming and J lost 5 bases, with 13 bases between them. CDR3 length equals 12 residues. The CDR3 spells CATEQGGDTQYF. CDR3 in DNA: TGTGCCACCGAGCAGGGGGGAGATACGCAGTATTTT.

V usage is TRBV6-5 and J usage is TRBJ2-2; D perhaps matches TRBD1 (5 bases). The germline CDR1 and CDR2 sequences are MNHEY and SVGAGI. The CDR3 length is 12 residues. Trimming removed 8 bases from V and 4 bases from J, with 8 bases in between. This CDR3 reads CASQDSTGELFF. DNA of the CDR3: TGTGCCAGCCAAGACAGCACCGGGGAGCTGTTTTTT.

The chain recombines TRBV7-2 with TRBJ1-1; perhaps TRBD1 as D (6 bases). Germline V CDR1 and CDR2: SGHTA, FQGNSA. The CDR3 length is 16 residues. V gave up 2 bases and J gave up 3 bases, with 16 bases separating them. The CDR3 region has the DNA TGTGCCAGCAGCTTACTATTGGGGGCTGGGTACACTGAAGCTTTCTTT. This codes for CASSLLLGAGYTEAFF.

The J gene is TRBJ1-5, the V gene TRBV7-2, with a weak D call TRBD1 (5 bases). This CDR3 spans 14 amino acids. V was shortened by 6 bases and J by 3 bases, with 12 bases between the two germline ends. The germline V gene encodes CDR1 SGHTA and CDR2 FQGNSA. The chain's CDR3 is CASSLDSNNQPQHF. The CDR3, as DNA: TGTGCCAGCAGTCTTGACAGTAACAATCAGCCCCAGCATTTT.

The J gene is TRBJ1-2, the V gene TRBV6-1; D is uncertain. Per germline, CDR1 MNHNS and CDR2 SASEGT. This CDR3 has 15 residues. Between the trimmed V and J ends, which lost 2 bases and 4 bases, there was a span of 14 bases. Here the CDR3 reads CASSEIAVNIYGYTF. The CDR3 DNA reads TGTGCCAGCAGTGAAATAGCGGTCAATATCTATGGCTACACCTTC.

V and J are TRBV19 and TRBJ1-1, with TRBD1 matching 7 bases. The J segment lost 0 bases and the V segment lost 10 bases, leaving 14 bases of the junction unmatched. CDR3 length equals 16 residues. The germline V gene encodes CDR1 LNHDA and CDR2 SQIVND (reference sequence). Written as DNA, the CDR3 is TGTGCCACTACACCGGCGGCAGGGGGGTTGAACACTGAAGCTTTCTTT. This codes for CATTPAAGGLNTEAFF.

The chain is built from TRBV24-1 and TRBJ2-5; the D gene is possibly TRBD2 (6 bases). The length of the CDR3 is 17 residues. The germline V and J ends were trimmed by 4 bases and 1 base, with 18 bases remaining between them. Germline assignment: CDR1 KGHDR and CDR2 SFDVKD. CDR3 nucleotide sequence: TGTGCCACCAGTGACCCGGCCGGAGGGGTTCCCCAAGAGACCCAGTACTTC. As protein: CATSDPAGGVPQETQYF.

The chain uses TRBV6-5 and TRBJ2-5, with TRBD2 identical over 12 bases. The CDR3 spans 14 residues. CDR1 and CDR2 from the germline V gene are MNHEY and SVGAGI. V dropped 0 bases and J dropped 9; count of bases not matched to a gene: 2. In DNA form, the CDR3 reads TGTGCCAGCAGTTACTCCGCTAGCGGGGGGGCCCAGTACTTC. Amino acid sequence: CASSYSASGGAQYF.

The chain is built from TRBV2 and TRBJ2-1; TRBD1 aligns across 7 bases. V was pared by 4 bases and J by 4 bases, with 10 bases of the junction left unmatched. There are 16 residues in the CDR3. Germline loops: CDR1 SNHLY, CDR2 FYNNEI. CDR3 amino acids: CASSGVGTDFYNEQFF. In nucleotides, the CDR3 is TGTGCCAGCAGTGGAGTAGGGACAGATTTTTACAATGAGCAGTTCTTC.

The chain employs TRBV3-1 (or the pseudogene TRBV3-2) and TRBJ2-7; D is unresolved. CDR1 is LGHDT and CDR2 is YNNKEL in the germline V gene (reference sequence). V was cut by 1 base and J by 3 bases, with 7 bases left in between. The CDR3 has 13 residues. The CDR3 DNA reads as TGTGCCAGCAGCCAAGGTGCCGGCTACGAGCAGTACTTC. Translating gives CASSQGAGYEQYF.

This clone was recorded only once. The chain links TRBV5-1 to TRBJ2-4; the D gene is possibly TRBD1 (6 bases). CDR1 and CDR2 (germline): SGHRS, YFSETQ. V gave up 3 bases and J gave up 5 bases, with 18 bases separating them. The CDR3 is 16 amino acids. The CDR3 is CASSSSSRGDQNIQYF. The CDR3 nucleotides read TGCGCCAGCAGCTCATCATCCAGGGGAGACCAAAACATTCAGTACTTC.

This chain uses TRBV2 with TRBJ1-1, with a tentative D call TRBD1 (5 bases). Germline lookup yields CDR1 SNHLY and CDR2 FYNNEI. This CDR3 comprises 13 residues. Trimming shortened V by 7 bases and J by 4 bases, and 13 bases separated the two germline ends. The CDR3 reads CASTERGSTEAFF. CDR3 sequence (DNA): TGTGCCAGCACCGAACGGGGGTCCACTGAAGCTTTCTTT.

CDR3 bases: TGTGCCAGCAGTCTATTGACAGGGCAGGGATCTGAAAAACTGTTTTTT. Amino acid sequence: CASSLLTGQGSEKLFF. The V and J genes are TRBV28 and TRBJ1-4; TRBD1 matches 7 bases. The CDR3 has 16 amino acids. Germline assignment: CDR1 MDHEN and CDR2 SYDVKM. The V gene end was trimmed by 5 bases and the J gene end by 7 bases; junction bases not matched to a gene: 13.

This chain links TRBV28 with TRBJ1-4; the match to TRBD1 covers 7 bases. The trim removed 7 bases at V and 10 bases at J, leaving 3 bases unmatched. The CDR3 extends over 11 amino acids. Germline loops: CDR1 MDHEN, CDR2 SYDVKM. CDR3 nucleotides: TGTGCCAGCACCCCAGGGGGAAAACTGTTTTTT. Its protein is CASTPGGKLFF.